Described below is a single TCR beta chain sequence and its context. What antigen it recognizes has not been identified. Base qualities are not recorded, but no much larger clone differs from it by a single base. Inclusive of the bounding cysteine and phenylalanine, the CDR3 is 15 residues long. The read is trimmed to its CDR3 DNA, 45 bases read in frame from base 1. Looking up the germline V gene (reference sequence) yields CDR1 DFQATT and CDR2 SNEGSKA. V and J are trimmed by 5 bases and 7 bases, and the gene matches miss 12 bases of the junction. Flow cytometry had shown CD8+CD57+ cell expansion in the patients selected for sequencing. Severe acquired aplastic anemia was diagnosed in all patients according to International Study of Aplastic Anemia and Agranulocytosis and Camitta criteria. Patients had received no therapy at the time of blood sampling. In this study, sorted CD4+ and CD8+ T cells from the blood of healthy subjects and of severe aplastic anemia patients had their TCR repertoires deep-sequenced. Patients were enrolled under clinicaltrials.gov protocols 00001620, 01623167, 00001397, 00071045, 00081523 and 00961064 in the USA. Ficoll-Paque density gradient centrifugation was used to isolate peripheral blood mononuclear cells. Before DNA extraction, CD4+ and CD8+ T cells were sorted by FACS or by magnetic beads.

Genomic DNA served as template for TCR beta VDJ combination and CDR3 sequence profiling. TCR repertoire sequencing was run on an Illumina HiSeq 2000. As for how the authors treated the data: Repertoires were assessed using TRBV/TRBJ rearrangement plots, CDR3 size and DJ length profiles, and Simpson's diversity index. The most abundant DNA sequence in the deep sequencing data was taken as the immunodominant clone. CDR3 amino acid sequences were screened for sharing across subjects and were compared with published repertoires and the VDJdb database. The public reads were reanalyzed by TCRdb: fastp trimming at Q25, MiXCR alignment, in-frame beta chains only. A single entry per CDR3 protein holds the most common genes and DNA from its merged rows. The V and J calls here are based on TCRdb, not the publication. The sample table records hundreds of thousands of distinct CDR3 sequences; approximately 60% of these occur just once. The ten largest account for 1.3% of the sample.

These data originate in a study of CD8+CD57+ T cells in acquired aplastic anemia (dated by TCRdb to 2017 to 2018). About the investigation overall: DNA extracted from sorted CD4+ and CD8+ cells had a mean of 3.2 ug, with a range of roughly 0.19 to 27.4 ug. CD8+CD57+ expansion was defined as frequency above the mean frequency observed in healthy subjects.

Overall results and qualifications from the work: CD8+ Simpson's diversity did not differ significantly between patients and healthy controls (P=0.060). Twenty-nine CD8+ CDR3 sequences were found in both patients and controls but appeared to be highly expressed in patients and within the immunodominant clones of the patients.

The sequence joins TRBV20-1 to TRBJ2-1; 9 bases in the junction line up with TRBD1. Sequenced input: sorted CD4+, CD8+, or CD8+CD57+ T cells (not recorded which) from PBMCs. This clonotype was obtained from a human donor with aplastic anemia. For the CDR3, the sequence is CSALHSGTGSNEQFF. The DNA sequence follows: TGCAGTGCTCTTCATTCCGGGACAGGGTCGAATGAGCAGTTCTTC.